The 5 T cell receptor beta chains below all came from one sample that was sequenced in a study of identical twins. A single record per CDR3 protein comes from TCRdb applying MiXCR to the 5' RACE reads. Here the sample spans about 280,000 distinct CDR3 sequences, about 8.3% being singletons. These data were also filed under a second study, of yellow fever vaccine responses in identical twins.

Source material: memory (CD45RO+) T cells sorted from blood. These receptor sequences come from a young woman in good health.

This clonotype was observed a few times. This chain uses TRBV2 with TRBJ1-5; D uncertain. The germline V gene has CDR1 SNHLY and CDR2 FYNNEI. CDR3 length: 16 amino acids. Trimming pared 4 bases from V and 1 base from J, leaving 14 bases between. CDR3 in amino acids: CASSVIRSNSNQPQHF. The CDR3 DNA reads as TGTGCCAGCAGTGTAATCAGATCCAACAGCAATCAGCCCCAGCATTTT.

This sequence joins TRBV4-1 and TRBJ2-5, with TRBD1 matching over 11 bases. Trimming removed 2 bases from V and 5 bases from J; junction bases left unmatched: 7. CDR3 size: 16 residues. Germline lookup yields CDR1 MGHRA and CDR2 YSYEKL. In nucleotides, the CDR3 is TGCGCCAGCAGCCAAATCTGGACAGGGGGCCGGGAGACCCAGTACTTC. This codes for CASSQIWTGGRETQYF.

This clonotype appeared a few times. The chain couples TRBV20-1 to TRBJ2-5; D might be TRBD2 (6 bases). The CDR3 sequence is 14 residues long. Germline V gives CDR1 DFQATT, CDR2 SNEGSKA (reference sequence). The V and J ends lost 4 bases and 1 base respectively, with 13 bases between them. The DNA of the CDR3 is TGCAGTGCTACCCCGCAGGGACTCCAAGAGACCCAGTACTTC. Its protein product is CSATPQGLQETQYF.

In this sample, this clonotype turned up a few times. This chain links TRBV5-1 with TRBJ2-3, with D perhaps TRBD2 (6 bases). This CDR3 is 16 amino acids long. V was trimmed by 4 bases and J by 0 bases, leaving 15 bases between them. The germline CDR1 and CDR2 sequences are SGHRS and YFSETQ. In nucleotides, the CDR3 is TGCGCCAGCAGCCACAGGTCGGGGGTTAGCACAGATACGCAGTATTTT. This encodes CASSHRSGVSTDTQYF. The full variable domain, in which reference TRBV5-1 and TRBJ2-3 provide the parts outside the CDR3, is KAGVTQTPRYLIKTRGQQVTLSCSPISGHRSVSWYQQTPGQGLQFLFEYFSETQRNKGNFPGRFSGRQFSNSRSEMNVSTLELGDSALYLCASSHRSGVSTDTQYFGPGTRLTVL.

The chain links TRBV20-1 to TRBJ2-1; D is perhaps TRBD2 (7 bases). V lost 5 bases and J 4 bases, leaving 15 bases between the germline ends. CDR1 and CDR2 from the germline V gene are DFQATT and SNEGSKA (reference sequence). The CDR3 is 14 amino acids. CDR3 in DNA: TGCAGTGCTGTGGGGGGGGGCCGTTACAATGAGCAGTTCTTC. It codes for CSAVGGGRYNEQFF.